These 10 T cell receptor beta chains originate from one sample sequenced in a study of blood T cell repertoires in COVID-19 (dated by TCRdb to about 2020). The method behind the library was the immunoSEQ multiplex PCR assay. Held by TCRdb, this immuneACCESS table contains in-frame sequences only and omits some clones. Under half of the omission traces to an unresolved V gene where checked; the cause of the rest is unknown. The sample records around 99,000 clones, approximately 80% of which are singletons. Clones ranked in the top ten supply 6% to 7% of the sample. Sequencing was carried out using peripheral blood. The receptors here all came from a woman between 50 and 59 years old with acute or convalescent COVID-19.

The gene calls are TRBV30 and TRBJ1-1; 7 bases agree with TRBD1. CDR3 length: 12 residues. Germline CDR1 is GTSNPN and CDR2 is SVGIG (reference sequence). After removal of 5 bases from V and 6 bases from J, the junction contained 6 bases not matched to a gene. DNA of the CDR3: TGTGCCTGGGACAGGGATTTCGCTGAAGCTTTCTTT. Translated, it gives CAWDRDFAEAFF.

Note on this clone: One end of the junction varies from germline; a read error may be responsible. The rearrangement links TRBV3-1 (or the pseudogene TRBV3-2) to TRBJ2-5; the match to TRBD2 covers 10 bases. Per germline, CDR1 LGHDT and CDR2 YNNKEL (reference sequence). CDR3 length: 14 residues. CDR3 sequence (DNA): TGTGCCAGCAGCCAAGGCTCCGCCGGGACTAGCGTTCACTTC. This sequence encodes CASSQGSAGTSVHF.

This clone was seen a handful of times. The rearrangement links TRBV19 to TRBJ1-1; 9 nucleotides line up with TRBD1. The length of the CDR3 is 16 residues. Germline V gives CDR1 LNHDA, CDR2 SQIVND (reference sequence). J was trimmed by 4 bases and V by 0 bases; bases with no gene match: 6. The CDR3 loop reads CASSIEQGARGTEAFF. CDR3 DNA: TGTGCCAGTAGTATAGAACAGGGGGCGCGGGGCACTGAAGCTTTCTTT.

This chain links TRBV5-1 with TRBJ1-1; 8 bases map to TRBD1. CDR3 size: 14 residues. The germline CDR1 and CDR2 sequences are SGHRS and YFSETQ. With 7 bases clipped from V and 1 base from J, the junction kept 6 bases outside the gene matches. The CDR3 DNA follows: TGCGCCAGCGGCGAACAGGGGGGGAACACTGAAGCTTTCTTT. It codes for CASGEQGGNTEAFF.

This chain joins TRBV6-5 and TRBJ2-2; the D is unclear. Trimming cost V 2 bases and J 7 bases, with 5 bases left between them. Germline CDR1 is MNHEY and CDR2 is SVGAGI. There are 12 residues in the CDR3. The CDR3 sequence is CASSYESGELFF. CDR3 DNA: TGTGCCAGCAGTTACGAGAGCGGGGAGCTGTTTTTT.

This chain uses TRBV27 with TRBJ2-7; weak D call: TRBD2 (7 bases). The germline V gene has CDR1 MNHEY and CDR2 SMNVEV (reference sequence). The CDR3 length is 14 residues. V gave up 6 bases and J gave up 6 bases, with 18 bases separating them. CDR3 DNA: TGTGCCAGCAGCCCCCGAGGGAGGGGGTCCGAGCAGTACTTC. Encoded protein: CASSPRGRGSEQYF.

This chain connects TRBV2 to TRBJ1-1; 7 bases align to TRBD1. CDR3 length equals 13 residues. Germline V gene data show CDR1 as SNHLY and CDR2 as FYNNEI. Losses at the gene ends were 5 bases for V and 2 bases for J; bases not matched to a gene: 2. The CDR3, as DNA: TGTGCCAGCAGTCGGGACAGCAACACTGAAGCTTTCTTT. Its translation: CASSRDSNTEAFF.

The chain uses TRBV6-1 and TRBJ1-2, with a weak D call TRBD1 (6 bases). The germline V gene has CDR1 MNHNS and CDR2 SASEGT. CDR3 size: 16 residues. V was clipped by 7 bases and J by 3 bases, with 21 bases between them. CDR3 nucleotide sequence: TGTGCCAGCAATGACCGGGGGGCCGCTGGATACTATGGCTACACCTTC. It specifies CASNDRGAAGYYGYTF.

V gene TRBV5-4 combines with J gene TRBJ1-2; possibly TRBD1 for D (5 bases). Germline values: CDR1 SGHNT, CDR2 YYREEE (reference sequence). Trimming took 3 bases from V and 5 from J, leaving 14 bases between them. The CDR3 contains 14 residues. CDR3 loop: CASSSPGGNYGYTF. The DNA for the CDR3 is TGTGCCAGCAGCTCCCCGGGGGGGAATTATGGCTACACCTTC. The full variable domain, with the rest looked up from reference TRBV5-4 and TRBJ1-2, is ETGVTQSPTHLIKTRGQQVTLRCSSQSGHNTVSWYQQALGQGPQFIFQYYREEENGRGNFPPRFSGLQFPNYSSELNVNALELDDSALYLCASSSPGGNYGYTFGSGTRLTVV.

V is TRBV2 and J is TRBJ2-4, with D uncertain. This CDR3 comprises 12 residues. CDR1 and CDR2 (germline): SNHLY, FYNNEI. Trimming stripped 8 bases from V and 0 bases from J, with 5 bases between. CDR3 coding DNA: TGTGCCAGCGAGCTAGCCAAAAACATTCAGTACTTC. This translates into CASELAKNIQYF.